A single sample gave rise to the 14 T cell receptor beta chains below, sequenced in a study of tissue T cells after allogeneic stem cell transplantation (dated by TCRdb to 2022 to 2024). The time point label on this specimen signifies: mouse harvest day 7 after allogeneic transplant. Mouse grafts consisting of 10^7 T-cell-depleted bone marrow cells combined with 10^6 splenic CD5+ T cells were administered by tail vein injection. Libraries were made using the immunoSEQ multiplex PCR assay. TCRdb took over this immuneACCESS table, retaining in-frame rearrangements with V and J assigned. Such tables are incomplete; in checked studies, under half of the missing clones stem from an unresolved V gene, and the remainder is unexplained. This sample holds 5,500 to 9,000 clones; 45% to 50% were observed only once. The top ten clones comprise under 4% of the sample. Input material: gut tissue. The receptors stem from a female BALB/c mouse given C57BL/6 T cells with graft-versus-host disease after an allogeneic hematopoietic cell transplant.

As to this clone: Mouse gene names apply. The missing CDR3 end, 1 residue past where the read stops, is filled in from the germline J gene. This chain connects TRBV5 to TRBJ2-1, with TRBD1 matching 10 bases. CDR1 LGHNA and CDR2 YNLKQL come from the germline V gene (reference sequence). CDR3 length: 13 amino acids. Trimming took 4 bases from V and 7 from J; bases not matched to a gene: 1. The CDR3 is CASSPGQGAEQFF. The sequenced part of the CDR3 DNA is TGTGCCAGCAGCCCGGGACAGGGGGCTGAGCAGTTC.

This clone was observed a handful of times. Here the gene names and germline are mouse. Coverage ceases 1 residue before the CDR3 finishes, and the germline J gene fills in the end. The gene calls are TRBV26 and TRBJ2-1; D is unclear. The CDR3 has 14 amino acids. Germline-derived CDR1 and CDR2 are KGHPV and FQNQEV (reference sequence). V lost 0 bases and J 2 bases, leaving 5 bases between the germline ends. This CDR3 reads CASSLSGYYAEQFF. CDR3 bases read: TGTGCCAGCAGTCTGTCAGGGTACTATGCTGAGCAGTTC.

This clone was seen a few times. Mouse germline and gene names are used. The CDR3 is CASSLNPGVSYEQYF. Incomplete CDR3 DNA: TGTGCCAGCAGCTTAAATCCTGGGGTGTCCTATGAACAGTAC. The chain combines TRBV3 with TRBJ2-7, with a tentative D call TRBD2 (6 bases). The read finishes 1 residue shy of the CDR3 end, and the germline J gene is used to complete it. With 2 bases removed from V and 1 base from J, the gap between germline ends came to 12 bases. The CDR3 totals 15 residues. Germline CDR1 SNHLY, CDR2 FYNGKV (reference sequence).

The sample holds a few counts of this clone. Mouse names are used for the genes. Read sequence stops 1 residue before the CDR3 end, and the germline J gene provides the missing end. This chain connects TRBV23 to TRBJ2-2; TRBD1 is the table's D call, not checked against the DNA. CDR1 and CDR2 from the germline V gene are KGHTA and FQNQQP. The CDR3 covers 15 residues. Incomplete CDR3 DNA: TGCTCCAGCAGCCGACAGGGGGCGGACACCGGGCAGCTCTAC. The encoded protein is CSSSRQGADTGQLY. The complete CDR3 protein is CSSSRQGADTGQLYF.

Worth noting for this clone: Gene names and germline match the mouse. The read falls 1 residue short of the CDR3 end, and the missing part is taken from the germline J gene. The V and J genes are TRBV2 and TRBJ2-1; no firm D call. Germline lookup yields CDR1 LGHNA and CDR2 YSYQKL. The CDR3 contains 14 residues. V gave up 2 bases and J gave up 1 base, with 6 bases separating them. The sequenced CDR3 bases are TGTGCCAGCAGCCAACCGGGGAACTATGCTGAGCAGTTC. Its protein is CASSQPGNYAEQF. In full, the CDR3 reads CASSQPGNYAEQFF.

Notes on this clone: The germline and genes are mouse ones. Coverage ceases 1 residue before the CDR3 finishes, and the germline J gene fills in the end. V gene TRBV1 combines with J gene TRBJ1-3, with TRBD1 matching over 9 bases. From germline, CDR1 is NSQYPW and CDR2 LRSPGD (reference sequence). The CDR3 has 16 residues. V shed 3 bases and J 0 bases; nucleotides not matched to a gene: 3. This chain's CDR3 is CTCSADRGGSGNTLYF. CDR3 DNA (partial): TGCACCTGCAGTGCCGACAGGGGGGGTTCTGGAAATACGCTCTAT. Looking up the rest from reference TRBV1 and TRBJ1-3 gives the full variable domain: VTLLEQNPRWRLVPRGQAVNLRCILKNSQYPWMSWYQQDLQKQLQWLFTLRSPGDKEVKSLPGADYLATRVTDTELRLQVANMSQGRTLYCTCSADRGGSGNTLYFGEGSRLIVV.

This clone occurred a few times. Mouse germline and gene names are used. Read data end 1 residue before the CDR3 end; the end is taken from the germline J gene. The rearrangement joins TRBV1 to TRBJ1-3; possible D gene TRBD1, 5 bases. Trimming took 4 bases from V and 4 from J, leaving 5 bases between them. CDR1 NSQYPW and CDR2 LRSPGD come from the germline V gene (reference sequence). The CDR3 extends over 12 amino acids. CDR3 DNA, as far as it was read: TGCACCTGCAGTGGACAGGGAAATACGCTCTAT. Translated, it gives CTCSGQGNTLY. The whole CDR3 sequence is CTCSGQGNTLYF.

Regarding this clone: All gene names here are mouse names. The CDR3 extends 1 residue past the end of the read, so its final part is completed from the germline J gene. The rearrangement links TRBV26 to TRBJ2-3; TRBD2 matches at 9 bases. There are 15 residues in the CDR3. Germline V gives CDR1 KGHPV, CDR2 FQNQEV (reference sequence). The trim removed 0 bases at V and 6 bases at J, leaving 4 bases unmatched. CDR3 DNA (partial): TGTGCCAGCAGTCTGTCTGGGGGGGCGGGGGAAACGCTGTAT. Its protein is CASSLSGGAGETLY. The full CDR3 is CASSLSGGAGETLYF.

Of note for this clone: Genes and germline are mouse. Read data end 1 residue before the CDR3 end; the end is taken from the germline J gene. V is TRBV17 and J is TRBJ2-7; D may be TRBD2 (7 bases). The ends were cut back, 0 bases at V and 6 bases at J, with 12 bases in the middle. CDR3 size: 14 residues. Germline CDR1 is MNHDT and CDR2 is YYDKIL. The CDR3 sequence is CASSRDLRGAEQYF. The part of the CDR3 DNA that was read is TGTGCTAGCAGTAGAGATCTTCGGGGGGCTGAACAGTAC.

Concerning this clone: These gene names are mouse names. The read ends 1 residue before the CDR3 terminus; that terminus is restored from the germline J gene. The chain is built from TRBV29 and TRBJ2-4; weak D call: TRBD2 (6 bases). The V and J ends lost 8 bases and 0 bases respectively, with 9 bases between them. CDR1 and CDR2 (germline): MSHET, SYDVDS. This CDR3 contains 13 residues. The CDR3 is CASPGTSQNTLYF. CDR3 DNA, as far as it was read: TGTGCTAGCCCAGGGACTAGTCAAAACACCTTGTAC.

On this clone: Gene and germline names: mouse. The sequenced part of the CDR3 DNA is TGTGCTAGCAGTTTGACGGGACAGGGGAACACAGAAGTCTTC. This sequence encodes CASSLTGQGNTEVF. The entire CDR3 is CASSLTGQGNTEVFF. The gene calls are TRBV29 and TRBJ1-1, with TRBD1 matching 9 bases. The CDR3 extends 1 residue past the end of the read, so its final part is completed from the germline J gene. The CDR3 is made up of 15 amino acids. Germline lookup yields CDR1 MSHET and CDR2 SYDVDS. The ends lost 3 bases at V and 1 base at J; junction bases unmatched: 3.

On this clone itself: Mouse gene names apply. The missing CDR3 end, 1 residue past where the read stops, is filled in from the germline J gene. This chain connects TRBV31 to TRBJ2-4, with 9 bases that match TRBD1. Germline CDR1 and CDR2: GKSSPN and SITVG. This CDR3 region has 12 residues. After removal of 3 bases from V and 6 bases from J, the junction contained 1 base not matched to a gene. The sequenced part of the CDR3 DNA is TGTGCCTGGAGGGGGACAGGGAACACCTTGTAC. Protein sequence: CAWRGTGNTLY. The full CDR3 protein reads CAWRGTGNTLYF. The variable domain in full, completed from reference TRBV31 and TRBJ2-4, reads AQTIHQWPVAEIKAVGSPLSLGCTIKGKSSPNLYWYWQATGGTLQQLFYSITVGQVESVVQLNLSASRPKDDQFILSTEKLLLSHSGFYLCAWRGTGNTLYFGAGTRLSVL.

A note on this clone: The genes and germline here are from mouse. From the germline J gene comes the end of the CDR3, since the read stops 1 residue before it. The rearrangement uses TRBV3 and TRBJ2-4; 8 positions match TRBD2. V trimming: 3 bases; J trimming: 0 bases; junction bases outside the gene matches: 5. Germline CDR1 SNHLY, CDR2 FYNGKV (reference sequence). This CDR3 comprises 16 residues. CDR3 DNA, as far as it was read: TGTGCCAGCAGCTTCCGTCTGGGGGGAAGTCAAAACACCTTGTAC. As protein: CASSFRLGGSQNTLY. In full, the CDR3 reads CASSFRLGGSQNTLYF.

Remarks on this clone: Gene names denote mouse genes. The sequence runs out 1 residue before the end of the CDR3; the remainder is reconstructed from the germline J gene. This chain joins TRBV16 and TRBJ2-4, with TRBD2 matching 7 bases. Germline values: CDR1 SGHSA, CDR2 FRNQAP. The CDR3 loop spans 14 amino acids. After removal of 2 bases from V and 2 bases from J, the junction contained 1 base not matched to a gene. CDR3 DNA (partial): TGTGCAAGCAGCTTAACTGGGGATCAAAACACCTTGTAC. It encodes CASSLTGDQNTLY. From start to end, the CDR3 is CASSLTGDQNTLYF.